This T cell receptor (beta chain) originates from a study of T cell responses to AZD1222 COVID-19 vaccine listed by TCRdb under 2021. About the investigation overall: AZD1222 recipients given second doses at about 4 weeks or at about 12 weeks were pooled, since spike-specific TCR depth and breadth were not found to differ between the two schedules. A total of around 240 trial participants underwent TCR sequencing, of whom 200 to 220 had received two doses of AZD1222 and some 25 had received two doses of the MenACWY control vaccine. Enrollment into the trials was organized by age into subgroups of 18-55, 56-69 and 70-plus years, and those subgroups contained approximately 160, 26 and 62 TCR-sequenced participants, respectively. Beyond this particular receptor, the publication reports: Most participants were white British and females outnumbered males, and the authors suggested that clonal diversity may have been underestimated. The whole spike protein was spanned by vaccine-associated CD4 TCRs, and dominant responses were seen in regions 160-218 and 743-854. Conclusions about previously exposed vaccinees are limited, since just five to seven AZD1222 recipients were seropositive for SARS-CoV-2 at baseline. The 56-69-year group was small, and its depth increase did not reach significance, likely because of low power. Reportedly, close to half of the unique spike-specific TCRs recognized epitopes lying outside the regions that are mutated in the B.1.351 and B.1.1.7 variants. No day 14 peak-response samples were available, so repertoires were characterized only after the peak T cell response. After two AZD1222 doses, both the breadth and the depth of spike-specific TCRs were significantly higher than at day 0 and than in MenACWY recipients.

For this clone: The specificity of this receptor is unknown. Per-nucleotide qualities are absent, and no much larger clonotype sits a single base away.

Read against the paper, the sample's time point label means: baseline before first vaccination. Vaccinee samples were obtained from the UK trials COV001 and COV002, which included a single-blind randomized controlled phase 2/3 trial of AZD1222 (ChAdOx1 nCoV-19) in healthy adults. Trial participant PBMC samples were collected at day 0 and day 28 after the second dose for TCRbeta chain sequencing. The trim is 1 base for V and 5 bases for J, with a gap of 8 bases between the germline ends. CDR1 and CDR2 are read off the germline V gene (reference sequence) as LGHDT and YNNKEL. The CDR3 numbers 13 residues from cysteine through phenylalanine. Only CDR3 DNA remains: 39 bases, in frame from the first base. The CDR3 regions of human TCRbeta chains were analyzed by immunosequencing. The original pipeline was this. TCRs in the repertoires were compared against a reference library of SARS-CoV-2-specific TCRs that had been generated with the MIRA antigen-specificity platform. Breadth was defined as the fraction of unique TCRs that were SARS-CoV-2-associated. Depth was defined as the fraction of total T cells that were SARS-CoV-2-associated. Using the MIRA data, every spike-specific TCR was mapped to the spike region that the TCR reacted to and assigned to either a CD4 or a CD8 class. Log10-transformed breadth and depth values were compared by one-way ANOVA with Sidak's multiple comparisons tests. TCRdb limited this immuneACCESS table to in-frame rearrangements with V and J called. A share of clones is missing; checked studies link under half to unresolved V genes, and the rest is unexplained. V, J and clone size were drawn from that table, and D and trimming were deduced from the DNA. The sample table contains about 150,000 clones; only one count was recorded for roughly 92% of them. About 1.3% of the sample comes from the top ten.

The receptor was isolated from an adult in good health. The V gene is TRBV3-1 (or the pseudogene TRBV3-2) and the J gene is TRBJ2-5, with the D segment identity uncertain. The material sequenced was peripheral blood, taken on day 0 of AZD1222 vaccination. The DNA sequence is TGTGCCAGCAGCCAAGGGATGGCGGAGACCCAGTACTTC. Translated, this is CASSQGMAETQYF.